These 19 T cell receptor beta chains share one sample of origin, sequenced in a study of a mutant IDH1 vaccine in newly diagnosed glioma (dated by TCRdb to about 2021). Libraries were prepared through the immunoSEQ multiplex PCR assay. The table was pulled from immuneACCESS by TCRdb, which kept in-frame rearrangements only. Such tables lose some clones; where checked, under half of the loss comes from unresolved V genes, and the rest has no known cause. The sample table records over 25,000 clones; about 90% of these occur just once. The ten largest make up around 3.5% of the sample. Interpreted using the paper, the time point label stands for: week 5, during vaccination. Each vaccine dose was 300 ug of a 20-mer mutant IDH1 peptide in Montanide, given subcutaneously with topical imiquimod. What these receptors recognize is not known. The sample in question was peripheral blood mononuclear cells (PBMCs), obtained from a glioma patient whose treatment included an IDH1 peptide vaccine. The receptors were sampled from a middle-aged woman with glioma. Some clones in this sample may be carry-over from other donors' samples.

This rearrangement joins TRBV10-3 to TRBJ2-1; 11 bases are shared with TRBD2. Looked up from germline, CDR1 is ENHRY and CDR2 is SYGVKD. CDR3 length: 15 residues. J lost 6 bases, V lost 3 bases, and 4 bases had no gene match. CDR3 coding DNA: TGTGCCATCAGTGAAGGTAGCGGGGGGGCCAATGAGCAGTTCTTC. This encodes CAISEGSGGANEQFF.

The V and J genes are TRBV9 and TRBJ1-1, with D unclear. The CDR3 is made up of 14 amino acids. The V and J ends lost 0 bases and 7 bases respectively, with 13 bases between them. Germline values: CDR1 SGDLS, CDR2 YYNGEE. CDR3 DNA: TGTGCCAGCAGCGTAGACGGGCCCCCCCTTGAAGCTTTCTTT. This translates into CASSVDGPPLEAFF.

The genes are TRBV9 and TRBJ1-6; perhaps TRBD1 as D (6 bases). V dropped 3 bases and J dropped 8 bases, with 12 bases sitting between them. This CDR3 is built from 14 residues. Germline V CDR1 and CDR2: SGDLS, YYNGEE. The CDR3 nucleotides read TGTGCCAGCAGCGAACAGGGTCTGTATTCACCCCTCCACTTT. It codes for CASSEQGLYSPLHF.

The CDR3 is CASSQDQTSGNEQFF. In DNA, the CDR3 is TGCGCCAGCAGCCAAGATCAGACTAGCGGCAATGAGCAGTTCTTC. The gene calls are TRBV4-3 and TRBJ2-1, with 9 bases fitting TRBD2. CDR1 is LGHNA, CDR2 YSLEER, per germline. The CDR3 runs to 15 residues. J was trimmed by 6 bases and V by 0 bases; bases with no gene match: 3.

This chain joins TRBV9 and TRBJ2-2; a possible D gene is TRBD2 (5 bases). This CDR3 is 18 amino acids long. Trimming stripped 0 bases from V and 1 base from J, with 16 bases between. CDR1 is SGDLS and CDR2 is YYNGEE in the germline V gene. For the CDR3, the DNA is TGTGCCAGCAGCGTAGAATATATGGCGGGTAGGAACACCGGGGAGCTGTTTTTT. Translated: CASSVEYMAGRNTGELFF.

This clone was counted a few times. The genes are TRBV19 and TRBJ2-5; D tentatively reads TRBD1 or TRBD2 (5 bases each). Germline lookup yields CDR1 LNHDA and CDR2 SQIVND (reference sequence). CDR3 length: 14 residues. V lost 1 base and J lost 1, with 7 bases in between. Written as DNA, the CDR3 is TGTGCCAGTAGTATAGGAGGGACCCAAGAGACCCAGTACTTC. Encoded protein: CASSIGGTQETQYF.

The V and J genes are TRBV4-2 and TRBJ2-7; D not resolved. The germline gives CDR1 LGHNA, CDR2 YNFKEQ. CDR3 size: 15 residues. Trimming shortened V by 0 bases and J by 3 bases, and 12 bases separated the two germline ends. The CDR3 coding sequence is TGTGCCAGCAGCCAAGAGGCATCGTACTACTACGAGCAGTACTTC. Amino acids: CASSQEASYYYEQYF.

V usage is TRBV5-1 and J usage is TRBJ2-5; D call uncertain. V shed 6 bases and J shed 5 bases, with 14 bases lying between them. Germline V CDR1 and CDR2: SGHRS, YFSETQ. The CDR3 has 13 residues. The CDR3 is CASTADPRETQYF. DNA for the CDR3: TGCGCCAGCACCGCGGACCCCCGGGAGACCCAGTACTTC.

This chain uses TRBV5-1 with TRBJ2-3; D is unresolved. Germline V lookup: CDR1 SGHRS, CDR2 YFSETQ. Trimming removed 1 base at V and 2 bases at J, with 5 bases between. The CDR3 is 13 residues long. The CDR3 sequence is CASSLQATDTQYF. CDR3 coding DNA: TGCGCCAGCAGCTTGCAGGCCACAGATACGCAGTATTTT. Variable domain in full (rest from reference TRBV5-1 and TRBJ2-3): KAGVTQTPRYLIKTRGQQVTLSCSPISGHRSVSWYQQTPGQGLQFLFEYFSETQRNKGNFPGRFSGRQFSNSRSEMNVSTLELGDSALYLCASSLQATDTQYFGPGTRLTVL.

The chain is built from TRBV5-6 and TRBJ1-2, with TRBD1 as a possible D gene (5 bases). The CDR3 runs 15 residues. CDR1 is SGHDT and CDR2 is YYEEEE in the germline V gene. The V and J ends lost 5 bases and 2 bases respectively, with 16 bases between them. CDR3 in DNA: TGTGCCAGCAGTCTACTCGCGACAGCCAACTATGGCTACACCTTC. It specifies CASSLLATANYGYTF.

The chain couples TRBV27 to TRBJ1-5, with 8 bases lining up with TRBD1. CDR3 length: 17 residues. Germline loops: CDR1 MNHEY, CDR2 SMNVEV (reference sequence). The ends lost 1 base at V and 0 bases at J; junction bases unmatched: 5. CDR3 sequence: CASSLLQGGISNQPQHF. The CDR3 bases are TGTGCCAGCAGTTTATTACAGGGGGGAATTAGCAATCAGCCCCAGCATTTT.

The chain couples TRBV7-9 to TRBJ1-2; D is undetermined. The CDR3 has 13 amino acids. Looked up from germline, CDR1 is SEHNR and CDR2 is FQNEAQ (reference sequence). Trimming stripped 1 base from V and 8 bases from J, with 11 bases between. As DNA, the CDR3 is TGTGCCAGCAGCTTAGGATCCAACGCGGGCTACACCTTC. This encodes CASSLGSNAGYTF. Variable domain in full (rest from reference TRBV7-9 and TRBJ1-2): DTGVSQNPRHKITKRGQNVTFRCDPISEHNRLYWYRQTLGQGPEFLTYFQNEAQLEKSRLLSDRFSAERPKGSFSTLEIQRTEQGDSAMYLCASSLGSNAGYTFGSGTRLTVV.

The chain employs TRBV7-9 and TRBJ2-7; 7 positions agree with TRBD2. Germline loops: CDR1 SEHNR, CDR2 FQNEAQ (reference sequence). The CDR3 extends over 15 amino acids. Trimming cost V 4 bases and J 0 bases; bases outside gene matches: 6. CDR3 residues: CASSSRASGSYEQYF. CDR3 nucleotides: TGTGCCAGCAGCTCAAGGGCTAGCGGCTCCTACGAGCAGTACTTC.

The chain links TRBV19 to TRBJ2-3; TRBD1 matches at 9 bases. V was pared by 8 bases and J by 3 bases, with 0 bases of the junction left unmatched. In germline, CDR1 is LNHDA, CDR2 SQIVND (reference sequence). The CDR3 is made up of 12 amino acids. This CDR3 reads CASGTGTDTQYF. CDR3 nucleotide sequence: TGTGCCAGTGGGACAGGGACAGATACGCAGTATTTT.

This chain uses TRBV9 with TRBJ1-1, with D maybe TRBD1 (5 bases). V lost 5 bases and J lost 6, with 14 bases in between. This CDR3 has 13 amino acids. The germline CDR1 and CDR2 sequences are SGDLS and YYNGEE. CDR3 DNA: TGTGCCAGCAGTGGGGCGGGGGACCCTGAAGCTTTCTTT. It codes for CASSGAGDPEAFF. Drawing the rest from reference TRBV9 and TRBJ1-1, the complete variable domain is DSGVTQTPKHLITATGQRVTLRCSPRSGDLSVYWYQQSLDQGLQFLIQYYNGEERAKGNILERFSAQQFPDLHSELNLSSLELGDSALYFCASSGAGDPEAFFGQGTRLTVV.

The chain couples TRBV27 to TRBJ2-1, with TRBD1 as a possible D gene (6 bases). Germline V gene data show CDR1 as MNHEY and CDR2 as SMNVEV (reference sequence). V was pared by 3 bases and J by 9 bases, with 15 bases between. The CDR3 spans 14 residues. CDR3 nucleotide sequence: TGTGCCAGCAGTTTTAGGGGGACCGGAGGTGAGCAGTTCTTC. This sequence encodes CASSFRGTGGEQFF.

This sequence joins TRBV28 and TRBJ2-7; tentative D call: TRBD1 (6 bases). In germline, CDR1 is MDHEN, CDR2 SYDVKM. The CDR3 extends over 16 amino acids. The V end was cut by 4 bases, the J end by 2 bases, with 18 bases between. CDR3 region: CASSSPSDRPTYEQYF. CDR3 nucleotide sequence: TGTGCCAGCAGTTCCCCCTCGGACAGACCGACCTACGAGCAGTACTTC.

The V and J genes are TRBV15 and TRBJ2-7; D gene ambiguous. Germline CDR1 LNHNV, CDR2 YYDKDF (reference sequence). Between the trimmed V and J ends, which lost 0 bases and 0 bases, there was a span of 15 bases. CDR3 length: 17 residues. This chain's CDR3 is CATSRDYGLPSSYEQYF. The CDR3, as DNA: TGTGCCACCAGCAGAGATTATGGGCTTCCATCCTCCTACGAGCAGTACTTC.

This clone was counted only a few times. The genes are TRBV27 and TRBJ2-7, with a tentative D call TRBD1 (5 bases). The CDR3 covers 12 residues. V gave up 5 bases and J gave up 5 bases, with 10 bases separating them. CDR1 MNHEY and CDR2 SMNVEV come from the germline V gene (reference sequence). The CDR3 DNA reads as TGTGCCAGCAGTGCAGGGTTCAACGAGCAGTACTTC. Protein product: CASSAGFNEQYF.